The sequence of this T cell receptor (beta chain) was determined in a study of T-cell memory formation after mild COVID-19. General study results and limits: Pre-infection memory carried some responding clones, suggesting that cross-reactive memory joined.

Researchers used 5'RACE with constant-segment primers to make TCR alpha and TCR beta cDNA libraries that carry sample barcodes and UMIs. A single record per CDR3 protein comes from TCRdb applying MiXCR to the 5' RACE reads. The table lists more than 250,000 distinct CDR3 sequences, 16% of them singletons. As for this clonotype: Its antigen is currently unknown.

This CDR3 is 15 amino acids long. V dropped 1 base and J dropped 4 bases, with 11 bases sitting between them. Germline-derived CDR1 and CDR2 are LGHNA and YNFKEQ. This chain joins TRBV4-2 and TRBJ2-1; no definite D call. This TCR was recovered from a man aged 18 to 29 who had mild COVID-19 (a few samples of this study predate the infection). Cell type and time point are not known. Sample: PBMCs or a T cell subset sorted from them (not recorded which). The CDR3 loop reads CASSQGTIGYNEQFF. In nucleotides, the CDR3 is TGTGCCAGCAGCCAAGGAACTATTGGTTACAATGAGCAGTTCTTC.